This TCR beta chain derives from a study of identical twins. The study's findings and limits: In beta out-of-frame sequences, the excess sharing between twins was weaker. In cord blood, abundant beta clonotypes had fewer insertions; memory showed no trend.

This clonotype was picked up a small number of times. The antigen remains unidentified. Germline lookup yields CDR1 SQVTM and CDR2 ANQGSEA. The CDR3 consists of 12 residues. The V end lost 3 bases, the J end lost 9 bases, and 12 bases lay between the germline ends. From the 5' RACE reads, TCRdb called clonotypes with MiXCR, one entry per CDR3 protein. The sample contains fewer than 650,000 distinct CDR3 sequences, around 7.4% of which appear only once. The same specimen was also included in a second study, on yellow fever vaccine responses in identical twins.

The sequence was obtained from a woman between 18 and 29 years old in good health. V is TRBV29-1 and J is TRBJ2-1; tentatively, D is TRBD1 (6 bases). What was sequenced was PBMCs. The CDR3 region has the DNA TGCAGCGTTGAGGAAACAGGGACTGAGCAGTTCTTC. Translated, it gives CSVEETGTEQFF.